These 11 T cell receptor beta chains were all obtained from the same sample, sequenced in a study of Ad26.COV2.S vaccination and SARS-CoV-2 variants. Using immunoSEQ multiplex PCR, the repertoire was profiled, and TCRdb retains in-frame clones only, with some absent. The table lists 350,000 to 400,000 clones, 75% to 90% of them singletons, with around 3.4% in the top ten. Described treatment: 19 received Ad26.COV2.S at low or high dose, single or two shots; roughly five received placebo; per-sample allocation not given. After the first vaccine or placebo injection, samples were drawn on day 63. Sequencing was performed on peripheral blood, taken in a trial of Ad26.COV2.S vaccine versus placebo. The source of these receptors is a person aged 18 to 59 who received the Ad26.COV2.S COVID-19 vaccine or a placebo.

V usage is TRBV7-2 and J usage is TRBJ2-1, with 8 bases matching TRBD1. The CDR3 length is 16 residues. Unmatched junction bases numbered 10, after V lost 5 bases and J lost 4 bases. Germline CDR1 SGHTA, CDR2 FQGNSA. The CDR3: CASSPIVGQAYNEQFF. CDR3 coding DNA: TGTGCCAGCAGCCCAATAGTGGGACAGGCGTACAATGAGCAGTTCTTC.

This sequence joins TRBV6-5 and TRBJ1-2; 7 bases map to TRBD1. The CDR3 spans 16 residues. Germline-derived CDR1 and CDR2 are MNHEY and SVGAGI. J lost 3 bases, V lost 2 bases, and 9 bases had no gene match. DNA of the CDR3: TGTGCCAGCAGTTACGGAAGGGGGCGCCAAGACTATGGCTACACCTTC. Translation: CASSYGRGRQDYGYTF.

This clone has only a few counts. The genes are TRBV18 and TRBJ2-6; perhaps TRBD1 as D (6 bases). Germline-derived CDR1 and CDR2 are KGHSH and LQKENI. CDR3 length equals 15 residues. Trimming took 4 bases from V and 4 from J, leaving 11 bases between them. CDR3 protein: CASSLTGTGANVLTF. The CDR3 DNA reads as TGTGCCAGCTCACTCACAGGGACCGGGGCCAACGTCCTGACTTTC.

The V gene is TRBV10-1, the J gene TRBJ2-7; 7 nucleotides match TRBD2. Losses at the gene ends were 3 bases for V and 1 base for J; bases not matched to a gene: 0. This CDR3 is built from 13 residues. The germline CDR1 and CDR2 sequences are WNHNN and SYGVQD (reference sequence). DNA of the CDR3: TGCGCCAGCAGTGACGGGGGGTCCTACGAGCAGTACTTC. Translating gives CASSDGGSYEQYF.

This rearrangement joins TRBV16 to TRBJ1-5, with 8 bases fitting TRBD1. The germline V gene encodes CDR1 KGHSY and CDR2 FQNENV. V lost 4 bases to trimming and J lost 3 bases; unmatched junction nucleotides: 5. The CDR3 totals 15 residues. CDR3 DNA sequence: TGTGCCAGCAGCCCGTTGGACAGGGACAATCAGCCCCAGCATTTT. It encodes CASSPLDRDNQPQHF.

V and J are TRBV29-1 and TRBJ1-2; D is uncertain. Trimming removed 5 bases at V and 8 bases at J, with 21 bases between. The CDR3 extends over 14 amino acids. The germline gives CDR1 SQVTM, CDR2 ANQGSEA. The CDR3 sequence: CSVSPLSSVKGYTF. The CDR3, as DNA: TGCAGCGTTTCCCCTTTGTCCAGCGTAAAGGGCTACACCTTC.

The V and J genes are TRBV5-1 and TRBJ2-2; D is possibly TRBD1 (6 bases). CDR1 and CDR2 (germline): SGHRS, YFSETQ. The CDR3 runs to 14 residues. Trimming pared 3 bases from V and 1 base from J, leaving 7 bases between. CDR3 sequence: CASSWGQNTGELFF. Here the CDR3 DNA reads TGCGCCAGCAGCTGGGGACAGAACACCGGGGAGCTGTTTTTT.

The chain joins TRBV25-1 to TRBJ1-1; possible D gene TRBD1, 6 bases. This CDR3 spans 15 amino acids. The ends were cut back, 5 bases at V and 5 bases at J, with 18 bases in the middle. Germline V lookup: CDR1 MGHDK, CDR2 SYGVNS. CDR3 bases: TGTGCCAGCAGTCAGTCGCCAGGGGTTGGGACTGAAGCTTTCTTT. It is translated as CASSQSPGVGTEAFF.

This clone was detected only once. The CDR3 protein is CASSNYKHAGKSTYEQYF. The CDR3 nucleotides are TGTGCCAGCAGCAATTATAAGCACGCAGGAAAATCCACCTACGAGCAGTACTTC. The chain is built from TRBV21-1 and TRBJ2-7; the table's D call of TRBD1 was not tested on the DNA. TRBV21-1 has pseudogene status. This CDR3 is built from 18 residues.

The chain has TRBV4-1 and TRBJ2-1; no clear D gene. Germline CDR1 and CDR2: MGHRA and YSYEKL. The CDR3 spans 12 residues. V was cut by 0 bases and J by 7 bases, with 4 bases left in between. The DNA of the CDR3 is TGCGCCAGCAGCCAAGACGAAAATGAGCAGTTCTTC. Translating gives CASSQDENEQFF.

The table lists this clone with a count of one. The V call is TRBV6-2 or TRBV6-3, the J call TRBJ2-3; 7 bases agree with TRBD2. Germline assignment: CDR1 MNHEY and CDR2 SVGEGT. The CDR3 length is 17 residues. Germline trimming cut 4 bases from V and 2 bases from J; bases unmatched to any gene: 12. The CDR3 DNA is TGTGCCAGCAGTTTCGCGGGGGATACCCCTGCCACAGATACGCAGTATTTT. Translating gives CASSFAGDTPATDTQYF.